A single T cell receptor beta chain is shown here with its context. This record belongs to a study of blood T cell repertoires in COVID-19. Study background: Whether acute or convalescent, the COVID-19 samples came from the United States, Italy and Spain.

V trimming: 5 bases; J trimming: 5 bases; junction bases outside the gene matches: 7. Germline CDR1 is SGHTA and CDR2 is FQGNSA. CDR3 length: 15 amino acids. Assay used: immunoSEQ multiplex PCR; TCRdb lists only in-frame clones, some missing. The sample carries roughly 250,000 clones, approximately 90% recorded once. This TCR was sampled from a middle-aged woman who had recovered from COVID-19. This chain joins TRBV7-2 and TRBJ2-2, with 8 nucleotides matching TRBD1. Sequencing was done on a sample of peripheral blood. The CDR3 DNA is TGTGCCAGCAGCCCCGGACAGGGCCAAACCGGGGAGCTGTTTTTT. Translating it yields CASSPGQGQTGELFF.